This T cell receptor (beta chain) was found in a study of cytomegalovirus exposure and HLA in healthy donors. The primer mix had 60 Vbeta and 13 Jbeta primers. The protocol was immunoSEQ multiplex PCR, while the TCRdb copy is restricted to in-frame clones and leaves out a portion. The top ten hold roughly 25% of the sample, which has 55,000 to 80,000 clones, roughly 71% seen once. The CDR3 is 16 residues long. Per germline, CDR1 SGHRS and CDR2 YFSETQ. Trimming pared 4 bases from V and 2 bases from J, leaving 16 bases between. A word on this clone: Its antigen is undetermined.

Study conclusions and caveats: The HLA-A and HLA-B alleles of most subjects were reportedly predicted accurately from TCR beta sequences.

The clonotype comes from a man aged 45-65 years in good health and CMV-seropositive. The chain joins TRBV5-1 to TRBJ2-1; tentative D call: TRBD2 (6 bases). The material sequenced was PBMCs. The CDR3 DNA reads as TGCGCCAGCAGCGCCGGGGTGGCGGGGCCCTACAATGAGCAGTTCTTC. Protein product: CASSAGVAGPYNEQFF. The variable domain in full, with the rest retrieved from reference TRBV5-1 and TRBJ2-1, is KAGVTQTPRYLIKTRGQQVTLSCSPISGHRSVSWYQQTPGQGLQFLFEYFSETQRNKGNFPGRFSGRQFSNSRSEMNVSTLELGDSALYLCASSAGVAGPYNEQFFGPGTRLTVL.